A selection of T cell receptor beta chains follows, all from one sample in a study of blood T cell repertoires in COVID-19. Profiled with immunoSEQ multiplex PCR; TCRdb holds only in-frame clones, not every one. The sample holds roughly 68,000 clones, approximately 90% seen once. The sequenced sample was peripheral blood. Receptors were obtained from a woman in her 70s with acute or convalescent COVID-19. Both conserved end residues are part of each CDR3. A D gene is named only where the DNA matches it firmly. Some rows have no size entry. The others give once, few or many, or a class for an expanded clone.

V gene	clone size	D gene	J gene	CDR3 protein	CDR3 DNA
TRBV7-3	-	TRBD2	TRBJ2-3	CASSPGLRGDTQYF	TGTGCCAGCAGCCCGGGACTACGAGGAGATACGCAGTATTTT
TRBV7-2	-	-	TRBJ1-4	CASSLTGPTNEKLFF	TGTGCCAGCAGCTTGACAGGCCCAACTAATGAAAAACTGTTTTTT
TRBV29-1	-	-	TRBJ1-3	CSVEVRGSGNTIYF	TGCAGCGTTGAAGTACGGGGATCTGGAAACACCATATATTTT
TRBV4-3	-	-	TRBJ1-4	CASSHLGPGLVKLFF	TGCGCCAGCAGCCATCTCGGACCCGGACTTGTAAAACTGTTTTTT
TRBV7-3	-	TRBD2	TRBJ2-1	CASSLTRLAGLNEQFF	TGTGCCAGCAGCTTAACGCGGCTAGCGGGGCTGAATGAGCAGTTCTTC
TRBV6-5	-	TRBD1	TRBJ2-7	CASSYRDRGSYEQYF	TGTGCCAGCAGTTACCGGGACAGGGGCTCCTACGAGCAGTACTTC
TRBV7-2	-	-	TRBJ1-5	CASSLTDYNQPQHF	TGTGCCAGCAGCTTAACAGATTACAATCAGCCCCAGCATTTT
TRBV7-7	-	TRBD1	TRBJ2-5	CASSTPGQGSETQYF	TGTGCTAGCAGCACACCGGGACAGGGGTCGGAGACCCAGTACTTC
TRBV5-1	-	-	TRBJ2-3	CASSRSGGLADTQYF	TGCGCCAGCAGCAGGTCTGGCGGGCTCGCAGATACGCAGTATTTT
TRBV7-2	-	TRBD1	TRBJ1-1	CASSLDRGNTEAFF	TGTGCCAGCAGCTTAGACAGGGGGAACACTGAAGCTTTCTTT
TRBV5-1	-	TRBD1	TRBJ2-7	CASSFEPGQGAGEQYF	TGCGCCAGCAGCTTTGAACCGGGACAGGGGGCAGGAGAGCAGTACTTC
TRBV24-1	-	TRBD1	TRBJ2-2	CATRGQGDTGELFF	TGTGCCACCAGGGGACAGGGGGACACCGGGGAGCTGTTTTTT
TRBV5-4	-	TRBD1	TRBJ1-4	CASSLQGAREKLFF	TGTGCCAGCAGTTTACAGGGGGCGCGTGAAAAACTGTTTTTT
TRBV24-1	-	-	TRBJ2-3	CATSDSGTSPDTQYF	TGTGCCACCAGTGATTCCGGGACTTCTCCCGATACGCAGTATTTT
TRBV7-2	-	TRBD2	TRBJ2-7	CASSFSGGPYEQYF	TGTGCCAGCAGCTTTAGCGGGGGGCCCTACGAGCAGTACTTC
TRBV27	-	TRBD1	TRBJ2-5	CASSRQGLQETQYF	TGTGCCAGCAGCCGACAGGGTCTACAAGAGACCCAGTACTTC
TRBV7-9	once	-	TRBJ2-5	CASSRPATGRQETQYF	TGTGCCAGCAGCCGCCCTGCTACAGGGCGCCAAGAGACCCAGTACTTC
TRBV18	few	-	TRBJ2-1	CASSPYTGFHEQFF	TGTGCCAGCTCACCTTACACAGGGTTTCATGAGCAGTTCTTC